Reported below is one T cell receptor (beta chain). Germline is not matched at one junction end, which may reflect a read error. Assay: immunoSEQ multiplex PCR; the TCRdb copy retains only in-frame clones and omits some. In the table there are 65,000 to 80,000 clones, 80% to 85% of which are singletons. These data originate in a study of glioma-infiltrating T cells after dendritic cell vaccination. Germline CDR1 reads MDHEN; CDR2 reads SYDVKM. The CDR3 length is 15 residues. The material was blood, obtained before dendritic cell vaccination. This sequence joins TRBV28 and TRBJ2-2; the D is unclear. This TCR came from a human donor with glioblastoma. The CDR3 protein is CAGSFSQVNTGELFF. The DNA of the CDR3 is TGTGCCGGCAGTTTTAGTCAGGTGAACACCGGGGAGCTGTTTTTT.